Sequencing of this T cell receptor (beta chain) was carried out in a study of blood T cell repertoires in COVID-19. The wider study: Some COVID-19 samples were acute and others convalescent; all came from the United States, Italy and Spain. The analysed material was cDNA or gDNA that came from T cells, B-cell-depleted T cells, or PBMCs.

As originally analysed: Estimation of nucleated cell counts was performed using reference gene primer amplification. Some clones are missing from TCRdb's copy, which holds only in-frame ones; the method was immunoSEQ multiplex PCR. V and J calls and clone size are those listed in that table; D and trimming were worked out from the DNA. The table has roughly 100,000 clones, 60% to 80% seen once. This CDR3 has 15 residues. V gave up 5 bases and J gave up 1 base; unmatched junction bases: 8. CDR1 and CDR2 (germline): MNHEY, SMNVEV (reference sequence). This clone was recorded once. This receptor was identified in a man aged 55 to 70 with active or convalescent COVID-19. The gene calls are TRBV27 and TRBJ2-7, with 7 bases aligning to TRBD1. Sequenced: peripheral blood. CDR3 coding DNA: TGTGCCAGCAGTCCGGGGACAGCCTTGTCCTACGAGCAGTACTTC. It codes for CASSPGTALSYEQYF.